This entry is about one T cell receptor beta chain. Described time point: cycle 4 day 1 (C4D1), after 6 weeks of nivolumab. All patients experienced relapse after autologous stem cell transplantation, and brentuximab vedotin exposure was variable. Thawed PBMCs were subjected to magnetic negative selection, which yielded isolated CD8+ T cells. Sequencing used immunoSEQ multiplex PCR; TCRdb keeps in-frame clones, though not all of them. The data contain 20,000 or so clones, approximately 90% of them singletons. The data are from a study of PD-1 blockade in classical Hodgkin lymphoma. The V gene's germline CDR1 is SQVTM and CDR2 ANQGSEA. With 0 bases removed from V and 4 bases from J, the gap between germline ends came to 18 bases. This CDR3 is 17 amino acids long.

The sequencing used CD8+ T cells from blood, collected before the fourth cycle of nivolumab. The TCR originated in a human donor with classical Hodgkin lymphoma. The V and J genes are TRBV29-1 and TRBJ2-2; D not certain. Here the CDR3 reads CSVEDFGEHATTGELFF. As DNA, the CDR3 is TGCAGCGTTGAAGATTTCGGCGAGCATGCGACCACCGGGGAGCTGTTTTTT.